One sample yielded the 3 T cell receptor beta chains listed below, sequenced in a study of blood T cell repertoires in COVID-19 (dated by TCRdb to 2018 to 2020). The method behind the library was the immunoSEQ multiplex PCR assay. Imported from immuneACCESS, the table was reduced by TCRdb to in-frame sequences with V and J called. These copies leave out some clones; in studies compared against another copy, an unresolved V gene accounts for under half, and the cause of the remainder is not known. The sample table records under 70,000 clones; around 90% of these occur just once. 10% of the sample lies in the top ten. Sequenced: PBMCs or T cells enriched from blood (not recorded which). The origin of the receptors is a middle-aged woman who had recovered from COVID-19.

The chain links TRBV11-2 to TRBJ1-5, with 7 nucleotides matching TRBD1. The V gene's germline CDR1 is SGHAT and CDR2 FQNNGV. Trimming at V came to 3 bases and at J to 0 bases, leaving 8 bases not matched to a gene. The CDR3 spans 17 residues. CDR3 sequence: CASSFEGQFHSNQPQHF. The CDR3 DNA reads TGTGCCAGCAGCTTTGAGGGACAGTTTCATAGCAATCAGCCCCAGCATTTT. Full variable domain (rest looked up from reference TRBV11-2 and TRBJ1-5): EAGVAQSPRYKIIEKRQSVAFWCNPISGHATLYWYQQILGQGPKLLIQFQNNGVVDDSQLPKDRFSAERLKGVDSTLKIQPAKLEDSAVYLCASSFEGQFHSNQPQHFGDGTRLSIL.

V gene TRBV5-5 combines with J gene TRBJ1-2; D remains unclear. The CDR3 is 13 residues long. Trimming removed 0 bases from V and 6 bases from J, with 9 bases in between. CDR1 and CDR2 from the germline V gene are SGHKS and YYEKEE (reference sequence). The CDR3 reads CASSLVGVDGYTF. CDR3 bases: TGTGCCAGCAGCTTGGTCGGGGTAGATGGCTACACCTTC.

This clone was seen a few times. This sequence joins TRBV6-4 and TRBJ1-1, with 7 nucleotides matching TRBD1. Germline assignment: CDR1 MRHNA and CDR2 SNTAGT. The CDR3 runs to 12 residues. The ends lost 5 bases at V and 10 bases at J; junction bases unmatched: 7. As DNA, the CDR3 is TGTGCCAGCAGTACCACACAGGGGACAGCTTTCTTT. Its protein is CASSTTQGTAFF.